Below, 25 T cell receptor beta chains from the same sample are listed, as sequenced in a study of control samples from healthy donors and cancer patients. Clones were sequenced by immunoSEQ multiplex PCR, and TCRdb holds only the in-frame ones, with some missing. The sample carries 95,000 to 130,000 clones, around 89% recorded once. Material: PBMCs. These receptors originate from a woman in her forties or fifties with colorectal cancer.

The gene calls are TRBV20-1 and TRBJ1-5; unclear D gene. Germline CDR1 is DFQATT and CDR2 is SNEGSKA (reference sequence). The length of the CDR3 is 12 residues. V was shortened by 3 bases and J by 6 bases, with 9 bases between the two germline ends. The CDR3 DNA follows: TGCAGTGCTAGTAGATCTCTTCAGCCCCAGCATTTT. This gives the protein CSASRSLQPQHF.

CDR3 sequence: CASSSPGPGQGDTEAFF. CDR3 nucleotides: TGTGCCAGCAGCTCCCCGGGACCTGGACAGGGGGACACTGAAGCTTTCTTT. This rearrangement joins TRBV5-5 to TRBJ1-1; 10 bases map to TRBD1. Germline trimming cut 3 bases from V and 3 bases from J; bases unmatched to any gene: 11. Germline lookup yields CDR1 SGHKS and CDR2 YYEKEE (reference sequence). The CDR3 is 17 amino acids. Full variable domain (missing parts from reference TRBV5-5 and TRBJ1-1): DAGVTQSPTHLIKTRGQQVTLRCSPISGHKSVSWYQQVLGQGPQFIFQYYEKEERGRGNFPDRFSARQFPNYSSELNVNALLLGDSALYLCASSSPGPGQGDTEAFFGQGTRLTVV.

The CDR3 loop reads CASRDRFGVSYEQYF. In DNA form, the CDR3 reads TGTGCCAGCAGGGACAGGTTTGGGGTCTCCTACGAGCAGTACTTC. The J gene is TRBJ2-7, the V gene TRBV6-5, with 7 bases fitting TRBD1. CDR1 MNHEY and CDR2 SVGAGI come from the germline V gene. This CDR3 contains 15 residues. The junction had 8 bases not matched to a gene; V was cut back by 6 bases and J by 0 bases.

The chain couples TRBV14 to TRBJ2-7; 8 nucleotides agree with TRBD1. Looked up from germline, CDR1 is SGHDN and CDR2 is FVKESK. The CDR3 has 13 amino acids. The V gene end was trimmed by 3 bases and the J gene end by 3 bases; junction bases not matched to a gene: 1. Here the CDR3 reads CASSHGQGYEQYF. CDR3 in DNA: TGTGCCAGCAGCCACGGACAGGGCTACGAGCAGTACTTC. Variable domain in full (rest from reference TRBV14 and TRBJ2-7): EAGVTQFPSHSVIEKGQTVTLRCDPISGHDNLYWYRRVMGKEIKFLLHFVKESKQDESGMPNNRFLAERTGGTYSTLKVQPAELEDSGVYFCASSHGQGYEQYFGPGTRLTVT.

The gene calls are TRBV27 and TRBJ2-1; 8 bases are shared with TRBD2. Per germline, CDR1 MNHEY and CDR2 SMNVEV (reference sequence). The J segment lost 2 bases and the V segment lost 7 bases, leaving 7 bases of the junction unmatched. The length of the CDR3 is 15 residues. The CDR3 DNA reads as TGTGCCAGCACCACTACTAGCGGCACCTACAATGAGCAGTTCTTC. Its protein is CASTTTSGTYNEQFF.

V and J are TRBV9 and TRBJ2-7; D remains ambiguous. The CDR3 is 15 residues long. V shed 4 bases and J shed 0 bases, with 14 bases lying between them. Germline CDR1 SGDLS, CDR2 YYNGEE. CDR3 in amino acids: CASSPLAVSSYEQYF. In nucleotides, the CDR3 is TGTGCCAGCAGCCCTCTTGCCGTAAGCTCCTACGAGCAGTACTTC.

The CDR3 DNA reads TGTGCCAGCAGCCTACGCTTGGCGGGAGGCTCTGAGCAGTTCTTC. Amino acid sequence: CASSLRLAGGSEQFF. V gene TRBV7-3 combines with J gene TRBJ2-1; 8 bases align to TRBD2. After removal of 5 bases from V and 9 bases from J, the junction contained 12 bases not matched to a gene. The CDR3 is made up of 15 amino acids. CDR1 is SGHTA and CDR2 is FQGTGA in the germline V gene.

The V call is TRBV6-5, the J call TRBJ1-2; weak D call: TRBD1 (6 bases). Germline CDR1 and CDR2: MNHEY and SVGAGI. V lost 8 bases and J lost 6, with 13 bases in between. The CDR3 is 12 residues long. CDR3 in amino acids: CASQGRGNGYTF. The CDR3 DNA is TGTGCCAGCCAGGGGAGAGGGAATGGCTACACCTTC.

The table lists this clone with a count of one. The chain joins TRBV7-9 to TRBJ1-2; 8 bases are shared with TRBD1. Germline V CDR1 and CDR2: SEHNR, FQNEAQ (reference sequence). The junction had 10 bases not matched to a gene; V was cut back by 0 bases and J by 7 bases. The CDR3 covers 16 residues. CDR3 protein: CASSLAFGTGPVGYTF. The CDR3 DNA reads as TGTGCCAGCAGCTTAGCATTTGGGACAGGCCCGGTTGGCTACACCTTC.

The CDR3 region has the DNA TGTGCCAGCAGCCAAACGGGGGCTGAAGCTTTCTTT. Its translation is CASSQTGAEAFF. The gene calls are TRBV3-1 (or the pseudogene TRBV3-2) and TRBJ1-1; TRBD1 is a possible D gene (5 bases). In germline, CDR1 is LGHDT, CDR2 YNNKEL (reference sequence). V was shortened by 2 bases and J by 6 bases, with 7 bases between the two germline ends. The CDR3 totals 12 residues.

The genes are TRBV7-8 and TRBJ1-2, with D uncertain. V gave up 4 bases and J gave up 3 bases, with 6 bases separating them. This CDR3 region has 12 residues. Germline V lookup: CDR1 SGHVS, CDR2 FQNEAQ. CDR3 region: CASSSGYYGYTF. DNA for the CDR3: TGTGCCAGCAGCTCGGGGTACTATGGCTACACCTTC.

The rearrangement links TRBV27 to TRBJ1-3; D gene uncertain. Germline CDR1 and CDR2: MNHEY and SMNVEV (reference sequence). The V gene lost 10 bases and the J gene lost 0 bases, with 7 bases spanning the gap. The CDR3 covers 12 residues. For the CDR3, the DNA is TGTGCCACCCGGAACTCTGGAAACACCATATATTTT. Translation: CATRNSGNTIYF.

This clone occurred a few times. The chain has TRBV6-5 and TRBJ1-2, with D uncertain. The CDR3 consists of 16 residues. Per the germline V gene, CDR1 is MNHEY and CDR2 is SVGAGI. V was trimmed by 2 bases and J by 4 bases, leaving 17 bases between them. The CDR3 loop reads CASSYANYNLPYGYTF. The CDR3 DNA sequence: TGTGCCAGCAGTTACGCCAATTATAACCTACCCTATGGCTACACCTTC.

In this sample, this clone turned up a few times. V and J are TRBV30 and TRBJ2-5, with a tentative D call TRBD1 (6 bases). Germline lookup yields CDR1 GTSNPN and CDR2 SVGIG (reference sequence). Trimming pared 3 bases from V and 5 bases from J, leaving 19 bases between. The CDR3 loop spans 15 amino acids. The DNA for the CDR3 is TGTGCCTGGAGGGACAGTTTACAATATTCGGAGACCCAGTACTTC. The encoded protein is CAWRDSLQYSETQYF. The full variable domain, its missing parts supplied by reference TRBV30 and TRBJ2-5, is SQTIHQWPATLVQPVGSPLSLECTVEGTSNPNLYWYRQAAGRGLQLLFYSVGIGQISSEVPQNLSASRPQDRQFILSSKKLLLSDSGFYLCAWRDSLQYSETQYFGPGTRLLVL.

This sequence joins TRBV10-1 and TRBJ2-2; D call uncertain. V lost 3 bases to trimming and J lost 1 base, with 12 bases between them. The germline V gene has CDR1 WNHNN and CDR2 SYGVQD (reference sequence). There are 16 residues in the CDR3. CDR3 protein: CASSEGPARNTGELFF. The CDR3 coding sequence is TGCGCCAGCAGTGAAGGCCCAGCTAGGAACACCGGGGAGCTGTTTTTT.

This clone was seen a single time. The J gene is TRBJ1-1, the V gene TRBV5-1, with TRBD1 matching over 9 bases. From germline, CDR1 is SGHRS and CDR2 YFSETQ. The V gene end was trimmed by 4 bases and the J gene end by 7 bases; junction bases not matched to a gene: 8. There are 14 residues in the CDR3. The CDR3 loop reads CASSESTGGDEAFF. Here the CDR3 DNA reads TGCGCCAGCAGCGAGTCGACAGGGGGGGATGAAGCTTTCTTT.

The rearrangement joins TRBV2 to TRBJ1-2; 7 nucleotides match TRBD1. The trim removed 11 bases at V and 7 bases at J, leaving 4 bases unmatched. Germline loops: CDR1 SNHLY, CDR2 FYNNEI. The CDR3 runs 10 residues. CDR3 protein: CAGGTVGYTF. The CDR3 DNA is TGTGCCGGGGGGACAGTTGGCTACACCTTC.

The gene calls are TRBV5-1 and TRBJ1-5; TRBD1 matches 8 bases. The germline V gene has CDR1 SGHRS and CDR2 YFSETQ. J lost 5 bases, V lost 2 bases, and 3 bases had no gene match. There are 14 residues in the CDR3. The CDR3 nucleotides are TGCGCCAGCAGCTTCACAGGGGGGGATCAGCCCCAGCATTTT. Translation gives CASSFTGGDQPQHF.

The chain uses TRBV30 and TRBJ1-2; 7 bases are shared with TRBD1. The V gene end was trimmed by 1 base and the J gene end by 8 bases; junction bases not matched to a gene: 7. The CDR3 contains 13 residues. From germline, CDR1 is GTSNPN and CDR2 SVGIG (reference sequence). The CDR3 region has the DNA TGTGCCTGGAGTGCGGGCCAGGGGGAGGGCTACACCTTC. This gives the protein CAWSAGQGEGYTF.

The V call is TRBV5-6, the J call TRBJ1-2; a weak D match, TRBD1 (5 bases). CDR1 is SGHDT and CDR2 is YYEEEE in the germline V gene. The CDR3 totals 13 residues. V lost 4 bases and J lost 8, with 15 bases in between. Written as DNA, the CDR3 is TGTGCCAGCAGCACTGCGGGGCTTCAGGGCTACACCTTC. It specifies CASSTAGLQGYTF.

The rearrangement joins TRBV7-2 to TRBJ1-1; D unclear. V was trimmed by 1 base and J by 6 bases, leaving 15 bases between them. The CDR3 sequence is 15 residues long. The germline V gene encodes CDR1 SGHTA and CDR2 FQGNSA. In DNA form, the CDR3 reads TGTGCCAGCAGCTTAGGTCCCAGGCGTAGATCTGAAGCTTTCTTT. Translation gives CASSLGPRRRSEAFF.

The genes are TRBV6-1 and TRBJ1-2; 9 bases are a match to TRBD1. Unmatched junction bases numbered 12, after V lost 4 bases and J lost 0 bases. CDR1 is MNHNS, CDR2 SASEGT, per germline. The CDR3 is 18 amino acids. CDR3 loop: CASSVTRTGVAANYGYTF. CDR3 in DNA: TGTGCCAGCAGTGTCACCCGGACAGGGGTAGCGGCTAACTATGGCTACACCTTC.

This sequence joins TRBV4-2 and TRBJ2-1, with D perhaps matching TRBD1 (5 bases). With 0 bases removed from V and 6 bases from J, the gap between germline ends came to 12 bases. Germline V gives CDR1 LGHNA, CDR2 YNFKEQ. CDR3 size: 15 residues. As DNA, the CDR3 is TGTGCCAGCAGCCAAGATAAGGGGAAGCCCAATGAGCAGTTCTTC. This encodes CASSQDKGKPNEQFF.

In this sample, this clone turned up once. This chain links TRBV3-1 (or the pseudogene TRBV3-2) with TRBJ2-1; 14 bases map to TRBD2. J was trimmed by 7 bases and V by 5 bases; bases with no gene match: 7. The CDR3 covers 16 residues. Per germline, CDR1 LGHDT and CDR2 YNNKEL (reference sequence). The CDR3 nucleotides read TGTGCCAGCAGCTCCCTCGGGACTAGCGGGAGTAATGAGCAGTTCTTC. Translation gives CASSSLGTSGSNEQFF.

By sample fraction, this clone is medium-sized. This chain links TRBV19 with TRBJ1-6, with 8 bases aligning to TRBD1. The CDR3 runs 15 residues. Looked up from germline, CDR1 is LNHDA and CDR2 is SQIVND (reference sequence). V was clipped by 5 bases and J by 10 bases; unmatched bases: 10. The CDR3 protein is CASSSDRVPGSPLHF. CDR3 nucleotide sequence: TGTGCCAGTAGTTCGGACAGGGTCCCGGGCTCACCCCTCCACTTT.